This TCR beta chain comes out of a study of blood T cell repertoires in COVID-19 (TCRdb year 2020). About the investigation overall: Samples from collaborators originated in the United States, Italy and Spain and spanned both the acute and convalescent phases of COVID-19. Subjects who had been exposed to COVID-19, were actively infected with it, or had recovered from it provided the deeply sampled blood TCRbeta repertoires that made up the dataset. Samples were obtained from the ongoing ImmuneRACE study (first 160 participants) and from about 1,300 subjects provided by 6 global collaborators. The repertoires were released in a freely available public database intended as a resource for research on the immune response to SARS-CoV-2. The sample metadata nearly always contained a de-identified subject ID, COVID-19 status, age in years and sex. Where available, HLA class I and class II types were obtained from metadata supplied by the sample provider rather than from assay-based typing. The prospective study material was composed of cDNA or gDNA derived from T cells, B-cell-depleted T cells, or PBMCs.

TCRbeta CDR3 regions were amplified from genomic DNA using the immunoSEQ Assay, a bias-controlled multiplex PCR. The study's processing was this. Nucleated cell counts per sample were estimated from amplification of reference gene primers within the assay. Sequence reads were collapsed and filtered to measure the absolute abundance of every unique TCRbeta CDR3 rearrangement. Productive Simpson clonality was computed per sample as the square root of Simpson's diversity index over productive rearrangements. TCRdb holds this immuneACCESS table with in-frame rearrangements only. Some clones are missing; in checked studies, unresolved V genes explain under half, and the rest has no known cause. Clonal size and the V and J genes are those of that table, whereas D and trimming came from the DNA. In this sample the table shows around 82,000 clones, over 75% of which occur a single time. The top ten clones comprise roughly 8.9% of the sample.

What the work shows at the level of the full study, not this receptor alone: The amount of clinical and demographic metadata varied by source and participant and was provided uncurated.

In Seattle, one collaborating source enrolled patients while the infection was active and tracked those patients longitudinally over the course of disease. Each collaborating institution followed its own protocols to collect whole blood in K2EDTA tubes. Collaborator samples were shipped for TCRbeta analysis as frozen whole blood, isolated PBMCs, or DNA extracted from either sample type. Spanning cysteine to phenylalanine, the CDR3 consists of 13 amino acids. Only CDR3 DNA is held: 39 bases, read in frame from base 1. Deletion took 0 bases off V and 8 bases off J, with a span of 11 bases between the germline ends. From a lookup of the germline V gene, CDR1 and CDR2 are SGDLS and YYNGEE. This clone was detected a few times. It has no known antigen specificity. No much larger clonotype is one base removed from it; base qualities were not supplied.

This TCR was recovered from a man aged 45-60 years with COVID-19, enrolled during active disease. The V and J segments used are TRBV9 and TRBJ1-2; the D gene is not confidently resolved. The specimen was peripheral blood. The CDR3 region has the sequence CASSVAPSGGYTF. The sequenced DNA: TGTGCCAGCAGCGTAGCCCCATCGGGGGGCTACACCTTC.